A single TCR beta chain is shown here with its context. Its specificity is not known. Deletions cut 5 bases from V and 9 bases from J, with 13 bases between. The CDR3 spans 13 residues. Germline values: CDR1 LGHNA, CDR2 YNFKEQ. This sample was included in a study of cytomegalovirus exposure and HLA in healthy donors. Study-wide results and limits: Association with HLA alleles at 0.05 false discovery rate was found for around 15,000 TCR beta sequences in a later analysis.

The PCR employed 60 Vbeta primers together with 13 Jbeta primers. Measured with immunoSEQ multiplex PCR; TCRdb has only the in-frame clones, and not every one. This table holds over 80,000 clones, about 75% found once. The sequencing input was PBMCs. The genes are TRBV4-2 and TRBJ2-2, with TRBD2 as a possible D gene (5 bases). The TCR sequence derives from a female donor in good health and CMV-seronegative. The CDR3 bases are TGTGCCAGCAGCGCGCCTGGGAGTCGGGAGCTGTTTTTT. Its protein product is CASSAPGSRELFF.